The clone carrying this T cell receptor (beta chain) was seen only a few times. Its antigen is as yet unknown. The length of the CDR3 is 15 residues. Germline V gene data show CDR1 as MNHEY and CDR2 as SVGAGI. With 6 bases clipped from V and 0 bases from J, the junction kept 4 bases outside the gene matches. This sample is part of a study of cytomegalovirus exposure and HLA in healthy donors. These donors, healthy bone marrow donors, were studied. Study-wide results and caveats: With high specificity and sensitivity, the classifier reportedly diagnosed cytomegalovirus status. For most subjects, TCR beta sequences were reported to predict HLA-A and HLA-B alleles with accuracy. A highly shared variant cluster was judged a likely technical artifact.

Vbeta (60) and Jbeta (13) primers were used in the PCR. Clones were read by immunoSEQ multiplex PCR, and TCRdb kept only the in-frame ones, dropping some. The sample consists of roughly 100,000 clones, approximately 69% of them appearing once. Sequencing input: PBMCs. The chain joins TRBV6-5 to TRBJ1-5; the match to TRBD1 covers 8 bases. This receptor was taken from a man in his thirties or forties in good health and CMV-seronegative. The CDR3 sequence is CASSRTGPSNQPQHF. CDR3 DNA sequence: TGTGCCAGCAGCCGGACAGGGCCTAGCAATCAGCCCCAGCATTTT.